This T cell receptor beta chain was found in a study of shared clonotypes between healthy human individuals. Recent acute infections and vaccinations were absent in the healthy HIV-negative adult donors. Only in-frame clones appear in the TCRdb table, and some are missing; sequencing was by immunoSEQ multiplex PCR. The sample lists millions of clones, about 92% occurring once. Trimming stripped 0 bases from V and 11 bases from J, with 19 bases between. The germline gives CDR1 MNHEY, CDR2 SMNVEV (reference sequence). The CDR3 has 15 amino acids. The chain employs TRBV27 and TRBJ1-1; unclear D gene. This receptor was obtained from a man aged 18 to 29 in good health. Source material: naive CD4+ T cells sorted from blood. Subset noted: CD45RA+ positively selected. The CDR3 protein is CASSLSATIPLSAFF. The CDR3 DNA is TGTGCCAGCAGTTTATCGGCTACGATCCCTCTGAGCGCTTTCTTT.